The 18 T cell receptor beta chains given below trace back to one sample, sequenced in a study of T cells in Graves' hyperthyroidism and ophthalmopathy. TCR beta CDR3 regions were amplified from RNA transcripts. TCR CDR3 underwent first-round RT-PCR with the HTBI primer set. Using its own MiXCR run on the multiplex PCR reads, TCRdb lists one record per CDR3 protein. The sample has more than 500,000 distinct CDR3 sequences, around 15% seen once. Sequenced material: blood. The receptors come from a woman aged 30 to 39 with Graves' ophthalmopathy.

In its sample, this clonotype was seen many times. The rearrangement uses TRBV5-1 and TRBJ1-6; 10 nucleotides line up with TRBD1. CDR3 length: 14 amino acids. After removal of 4 bases from V and 7 bases from J, the junction contained 2 bases not matched to a gene. CDR1 and CDR2 from the germline V gene are SGHRS and YFSETQ. The CDR3 bases are TGCGCCAGCAGCGCGGGACAGGGGAATTCACCCCTCCACTTT. Protein: CASSAGQGNSPLHF.

This clonotype has only a few counts. The V and J genes are TRBV20-1 and TRBJ1-4; D is uncertain. This CDR3 is 14 amino acids long. V dropped 3 bases and J dropped 0 bases, with 8 bases sitting between them. Germline values: CDR1 DFQATT, CDR2 SNEGSKA (reference sequence). The CDR3 nucleotides are TGCAGTGCTAGCCACAGCACAACTAATGAAAAACTGTTTTTT. The encoded protein is CSASHSTTNEKLFF.

The chain uses TRBV20-1 and TRBJ1-2, with D unresolved. Germline lookup yields CDR1 DFQATT and CDR2 SNEGSKA (reference sequence). This CDR3 has 15 residues. V dropped 3 bases and J dropped 13 bases, with 27 bases sitting between them. CDR3 bases: TGCAGTGCTAGTTTGGGCGGAGCAGGCACCGCTATAAGCACCTTC. Protein sequence: CSASLGGAGTAISTF.

The table lists this clonotype with many counts. The J gene is TRBJ2-3, the V gene TRBV28; 12 bases line up with TRBD2. The germline gives CDR1 MDHEN, CDR2 SYDVKM. V trimming: 5 bases; J trimming: 3 bases; junction bases outside the gene matches: 9. The CDR3 totals 17 residues. The CDR3 protein is CASSRTSGRLMTDTQYF. DNA of the CDR3: TGTGCCAGCAGTCGCACTAGCGGGAGGTTGATGACAGATACGCAGTATTTT. The variable domain in full, completed from reference TRBV28 and TRBJ2-3, reads DVKVTQSSRYLVKRTGEKVFLECVQDMDHENMFWYRQDPGLGLRLIYFSYDVKMKEKGDIPEGYSVSREKKERFSLILESASTNQTSMYLCASSRTSGRLMTDTQYFGPGTRLTVL.

This clonotype was picked up many times. This sequence joins TRBV10-3 and TRBJ2-3, with D perhaps matching TRBD1 (5 bases). V lost 4 bases, J lost 7 bases, and 18 bases lay in between. This CDR3 has 15 amino acids. Germline V gives CDR1 ENHRY, CDR2 SYGVKD. The CDR3 DNA reads TGTGCCATCAGTGGCGACAGTCGCGATATGTATACGCAGTATTTT. The encoded protein is CAISGDSRDMYTQYF.

Ten or more counts support this clonotype. V usage is TRBV6-2 or TRBV6-3 and J usage is TRBJ2-7; D call uncertain. Deletions cut 0 bases from V and 9 bases from J, with 9 bases between. In germline, CDR1 is MNHEY, CDR2 SVGEGT. The CDR3 extends over 12 amino acids. CDR3 DNA: TGTGCCAGCAGTTACTCGAAAGAACGGCAGTACTTC. It yields the protein CASSYSKERQYF.

Turning to this clonotype: Given a much more abundant clone one base away, this may be a read error. The chain links TRBV11-1 to TRBJ2-7; 15 positions match TRBD2. V lost 4 bases and J lost 7; bases outside the gene matches: 8. Germline CDR1 is SGHAT and CDR2 is FQDESV (reference sequence). This CDR3 spans 16 amino acids. The CDR3 reads CASSSGLAGGEDEQYF. The DNA of the CDR3 is TGTGCCAGCAGCTCGGGACTAGCGGGGGGAGAGGATGAGCAGTACTTC. The full variable domain, rest sourced from reference TRBV11-1 and TRBJ2-7, is EAEVAQSPRYKITEKSQAVAFWCDPISGHATLYWYRQILGQGPELLVQFQDESVVDDSQLPKDRFSAERLKGVDSTLKIQPAELGDSAMYLCASSSGLAGGEDEQYFGPGTRLTVT.

This clonotype was found a few times. The chain carries TRBV9 and TRBJ2-7; 10 bases are a match to TRBD1. This CDR3 is built from 14 residues. Germline V CDR1 and CDR2: SGDLS, YYNGEE. V gave up 3 bases and J gave up 4 bases; unmatched junction bases: 4. The CDR3 DNA is TGTGCCAGCAGCGGGGCGGGACAGGGGTACGAGCAGTACTTC. Translation: CASSGAGQGYEQYF.

This clonotype occurred many times. The chain has TRBV28 and TRBJ2-7; 10 bases fit TRBD1. This CDR3 contains 16 residues. Germline values: CDR1 MDHEN, CDR2 SYDVKM. The junction had 10 bases not matched to a gene; V was cut back by 8 bases and J by 0 bases. The CDR3 region has the DNA TGTGCCAGCCGGGACAGGGGCTACAGAAGCTCCTACGAGCAGTACTTC. This sequence encodes CASRDRGYRSSYEQYF.

This clonotype was found a few times. The CDR3 loop reads CASSPSGLAGGPYSTDTQYF. CDR3 in DNA: TGTGCCAGCAGCCCCTCGGGACTAGCGGGAGGCCCCTATAGCACAGATACGCAGTATTTT. V is TRBV7-3 and J is TRBJ2-3; 15 nucleotides agree with TRBD2. CDR1 is SGHTA, CDR2 FQGTGA, per germline. V lost 5 bases to trimming and J lost 0 bases; unmatched junction nucleotides: 12. This CDR3 is built from 20 residues.

This rearrangement joins TRBV30 to TRBJ1-2, with unresolved D. V shed 0 bases and J shed 8 bases, with 19 bases lying between them. Germline values: CDR1 GTSNPN, CDR2 SVGIG (reference sequence). The CDR3 is made up of 15 amino acids. This chain's CDR3 is CAWSVPGGKGGGYTF. Written as DNA, the CDR3 is TGTGCCTGGAGTGTACCAGGAGGGAAAGGAGGCGGCTACACCTTC.

At least ten counts were recorded for this clonotype. V gene TRBV18 combines with J gene TRBJ2-1; no reliable D call. V was cut by 2 bases and J by 7 bases, with 21 bases left in between. The CDR3 covers 17 residues. The germline gives CDR1 KGHSH, CDR2 LQKENI. CDR3 sequence: CASSPTVSLGPRNEQFF. In nucleotides, the CDR3 is TGTGCCAGCTCACCAACAGTGAGTCTAGGACCCAGAAATGAGCAGTTCTTC.

There are a few counts of this clonotype. CDR3 region: CASRPSGTVTDTQYF. Here the CDR3 DNA reads TGTGCCAGCAGACCCTCCGGGACAGTAACAGATACGCAGTATTTT. The chain couples TRBV6-2 or TRBV6-3 to TRBJ2-3; TRBD1 aligns across 7 bases. With V trimmed by 6 bases and J by 3 bases, 9 bases remained unmatched. CDR1 is MNHEY and CDR2 is SVGEGT in the germline V gene. There are 15 residues in the CDR3.

The V call is TRBV6-5, the J call TRBJ1-1; 8 bases fit TRBD1. This CDR3 has 12 residues. Germline CDR1 and CDR2: MNHEY and SVGAGI. With V trimmed by 8 bases and J by 11 bases, 10 bases remained unmatched. The DNA of the CDR3 is TGTGCCAGCGGATACGGGGACAGGACGGCTTTCTTT. It translates to CASGYGDRTAFF.

In its sample, this clonotype was seen many times. The CDR3 sequence: CASSYDGLHSEQYF. The DNA of the CDR3 is TGTGCCAGCAGTTACGATGGGCTGCACTCGGAGCAGTACTTC. The chain couples TRBV6-1 to TRBJ2-7; no definite D call. Between the trimmed V and J ends, which lost 5 bases and 7 bases, there was a span of 18 bases. The CDR3 has 14 residues. The germline gives CDR1 MNHNS, CDR2 SASEGT.

At least ten counts were recorded for this clonotype. This chain links TRBV20-1 with TRBJ2-1; 7 bases match TRBD2. Germline CDR1 and CDR2: DFQATT and SNEGSKA (reference sequence). CDR3 length: 15 amino acids. Losses at the gene ends were 2 bases for V and 5 bases for J; bases not matched to a gene: 9. The CDR3: CSARPTAAGNNEQFF. The DNA for the CDR3 is TGCAGTGCTAGACCGACGGCAGCGGGGAACAATGAGCAGTTCTTC.

This clonotype occurred a few times. V gene TRBV20-1 combines with J gene TRBJ2-1; 7 bases fit TRBD2. The ends lost 0 bases at V and 0 bases at J; junction bases unmatched: 5. The CDR3 runs 16 residues. Germline V gene data show CDR1 as DFQATT and CDR2 as SNEGSKA (reference sequence). CDR3 in amino acids: CSARDHAGVSYNEQFF. Written as DNA, the CDR3 is TGCAGTGCTAGAGATCATGCGGGAGTCTCCTACAATGAGCAGTTCTTC.

This clonotype has at least ten counts. In DNA form, the CDR3 reads TGTGCCTGGATAGGCGGTAACACTGAAGCTTTCTTT. Translation: CAWIGGNTEAFF. The chain links TRBV30 to TRBJ1-1, with D unclear. The ends were cut back, 4 bases at V and 2 bases at J, with 8 bases in the middle. The CDR3 is 12 amino acids. CDR1 is GTSNPN, CDR2 SVGIG, per germline (reference sequence).